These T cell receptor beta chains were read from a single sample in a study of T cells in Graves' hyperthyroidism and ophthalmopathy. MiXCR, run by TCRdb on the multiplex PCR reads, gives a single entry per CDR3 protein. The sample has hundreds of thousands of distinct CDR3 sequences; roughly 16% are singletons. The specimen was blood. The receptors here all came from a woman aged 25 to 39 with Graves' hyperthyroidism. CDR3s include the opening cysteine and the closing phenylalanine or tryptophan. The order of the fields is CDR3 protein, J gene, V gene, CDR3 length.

cdr3_aa: CSVEGPLMNTEAFF
j_call: TRBJ1-1
v_call: TRBV29-1
cdr3_length: 14

cdr3_aa: CSAGPGPTNTEAFF
j_call: TRBJ1-1
v_call: TRBV20-1
cdr3_length: 14

cdr3_aa: CASSFSVQGGDYEQYF
j_call: TRBJ2-7
v_call: TRBV28
cdr3_length: 16

cdr3_aa: CSARMAGEITGELFF
j_call: TRBJ2-2
v_call: TRBV20-1
cdr3_length: 15

cdr3_aa: CAVEEGPQETQYF
j_call: TRBJ2-5
v_call: TRBV7-9
cdr3_length: 13

cdr3_aa: CASSSRDLYNEQFF
j_call: TRBJ2-1
v_call: TRBV28
cdr3_length: 14

cdr3_aa: CASSYSPREGTEAFF
j_call: TRBJ1-1
v_call: TRBV6-2/TRBV6-3
cdr3_length: 15

cdr3_aa: CASSQPLGDRAMETQYF
j_call: TRBJ2-5
v_call: TRBV3-1
cdr3_length: 17

cdr3_aa: CASSLSYRASIYEQYF
j_call: TRBJ2-7
v_call: TRBV7-2
cdr3_length: 16

cdr3_aa: CASSQERVSRDRGEQYF
j_call: TRBJ2-7
v_call: TRBV14
cdr3_length: 17

cdr3_aa: CASSLQRTAAYEQYF
j_call: TRBJ2-7
v_call: TRBV11-1
cdr3_length: 15

cdr3_aa: CASARDHFGTVDQETQYF
j_call: TRBJ2-5
v_call: TRBV19
cdr3_length: 18

cdr3_aa: CAWSRGVGENSPLHF
j_call: TRBJ1-6
v_call: TRBV30
cdr3_length: 15

cdr3_aa: CASSLYPAGGPYEQYF
j_call: TRBJ2-7
v_call: TRBV7-2
cdr3_length: 16

cdr3_aa: CASSLRRDQATSGANVLTF
j_call: TRBJ2-6
v_call: TRBV7-9
cdr3_length: 19

cdr3_aa: CASSPIGALAKNIQYF
j_call: TRBJ2-4
v_call: TRBV7-3
cdr3_length: 16

cdr3_aa: CSVEEFYEQFF
j_call: TRBJ2-1
v_call: TRBV29-1
cdr3_length: 11

cdr3_aa: CSARDGEHGFF
j_call: TRBJ2-1
v_call: TRBV20-1
cdr3_length: 11

cdr3_aa: CASSPYGPLDNQPQHF
j_call: TRBJ1-5
v_call: TRBV12-3/TRBV12-4
cdr3_length: 16

cdr3_aa: CASSLSSGLINYEQYF
j_call: TRBJ2-7
v_call: TRBV27
cdr3_length: 16

cdr3_aa: CASSLGLAGESEFF
j_call: TRBJ2-1
v_call: TRBV5-6
cdr3_length: 14

cdr3_aa: CASSLWGVSDTEAFF
j_call: TRBJ1-1
v_call: TRBV28
cdr3_length: 15

cdr3_aa: CASSPLPGSNQPQHF
j_call: TRBJ1-5
v_call: TRBV18
cdr3_length: 15

cdr3_aa: CSVEGTAWNTEAFF
j_call: TRBJ1-1
v_call: TRBV29-1
cdr3_length: 14

cdr3_aa: CASSQGPLYNEQFF
j_call: TRBJ2-1
v_call: TRBV5-1
cdr3_length: 14

cdr3_aa: CASSLIGGKYPYEQYF
j_call: TRBJ2-7
v_call: TRBV28
cdr3_length: 16

cdr3_aa: CASSLGRSGTGANVLTF
j_call: TRBJ2-6
v_call: TRBV7-6
cdr3_length: 17

cdr3_aa: CASSLQGEGSYNEQFF
j_call: TRBJ2-1
v_call: TRBV6-4
cdr3_length: 16

cdr3_aa: CASSPDSRGEQYF
j_call: TRBJ2-7
v_call: TRBV5-1
cdr3_length: 13

cdr3_aa: CASSPSLITDTQYF
j_call: TRBJ2-3
v_call: TRBV7-8
cdr3_length: 14

cdr3_aa: CASSSPSGRARDEQFF
j_call: TRBJ2-1
v_call: TRBV6-2/TRBV6-3
cdr3_length: 16

cdr3_aa: CASSLPQVAKNIQYF
j_call: TRBJ2-4
v_call: TRBV28
cdr3_length: 15

cdr3_aa: CATSRGEGSSSYNEQFF
j_call: TRBJ2-1
v_call: TRBV15
cdr3_length: 17

cdr3_aa: CASSYFLSEKLFF
j_call: TRBJ1-4
v_call: TRBV6-5
cdr3_length: 13

cdr3_aa: CASSGLSSSYNEQFF
j_call: TRBJ2-1
v_call: TRBV6-1
cdr3_length: 15

cdr3_aa: CASSLGTGGGQPQHF
j_call: TRBJ1-5
v_call: TRBV27
cdr3_length: 15

cdr3_aa: CASSPRGPGGGSPLHF
j_call: TRBJ1-6
v_call: TRBV2
cdr3_length: 16

cdr3_aa: CASSLGWPQETRYF
j_call: TRBJ2-5
v_call: TRBV11-3
cdr3_length: 14

cdr3_aa: CASSPSRADTQYF
j_call: TRBJ2-3
v_call: TRBV7-2
cdr3_length: 13

cdr3_aa: CASSEGEGTYEQYF
j_call: TRBJ2-7
v_call: TRBV2
cdr3_length: 14

cdr3_aa: CASSLYGNSPLHF
j_call: TRBJ1-6
v_call: TRBV12-3/TRBV12-4
cdr3_length: 13

cdr3_aa: CASSPTPGYEQYF
j_call: TRBJ2-7
v_call: TRBV18
cdr3_length: 13

cdr3_aa: CASSSGAGGQETQYF
j_call: TRBJ2-5
v_call: TRBV12-3/TRBV12-4
cdr3_length: 15

cdr3_aa: CASSPRQGNYGYTF
j_call: TRBJ1-2
v_call: TRBV28
cdr3_length: 14

cdr3_aa: CASSYVAGNEQYF
j_call: TRBJ2-7
v_call: TRBV6-5
cdr3_length: 13

cdr3_aa: CASSYSGRVETQYF
j_call: TRBJ2-5
v_call: TRBV7-3
cdr3_length: 14

cdr3_aa: CASSLGVAAYNEQFF
j_call: TRBJ2-1
v_call: TRBV7-2
cdr3_length: 15

cdr3_aa: CASSGRQGGAVQYF
j_call: TRBJ2-7
v_call: TRBV6-1
cdr3_length: 14

cdr3_aa: CTSSFTGDQPQHF
j_call: TRBJ1-5
v_call: TRBV27
cdr3_length: 13

cdr3_aa: CASSWEGGYYEQYF
j_call: TRBJ2-7
v_call: TRBV11-2
cdr3_length: 14

cdr3_aa: CASSSGTSRPIWEQFF
j_call: TRBJ2-1
v_call: TRBV12-3/TRBV12-4
cdr3_length: 16

cdr3_aa: CASSFGRERQYF
j_call: TRBJ2-7
v_call: TRBV12-3/TRBV12-4
cdr3_length: 12